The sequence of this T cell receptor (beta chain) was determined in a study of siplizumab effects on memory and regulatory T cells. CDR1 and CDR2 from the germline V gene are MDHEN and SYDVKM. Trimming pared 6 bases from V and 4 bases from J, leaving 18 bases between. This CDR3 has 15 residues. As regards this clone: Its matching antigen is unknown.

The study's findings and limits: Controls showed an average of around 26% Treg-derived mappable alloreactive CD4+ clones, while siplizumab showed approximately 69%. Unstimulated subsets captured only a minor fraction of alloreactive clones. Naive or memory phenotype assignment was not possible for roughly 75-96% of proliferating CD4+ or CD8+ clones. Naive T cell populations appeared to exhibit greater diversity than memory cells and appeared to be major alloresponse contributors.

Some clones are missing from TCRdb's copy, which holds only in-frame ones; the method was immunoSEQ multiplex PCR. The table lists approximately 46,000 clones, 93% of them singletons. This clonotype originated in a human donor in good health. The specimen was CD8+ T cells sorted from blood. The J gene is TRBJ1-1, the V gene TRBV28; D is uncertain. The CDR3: CASSLISGPGTEAFF. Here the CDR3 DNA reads TGTGCCAGCAGCCTCATTTCGGGTCCGGGCACTGAAGCTTTCTTT. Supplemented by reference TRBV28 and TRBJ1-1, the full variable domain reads DVKVTQSSRYLVKRTGEKVFLECVQDMDHENMFWYRQDPGLGLRLIYFSYDVKMKEKGDIPEGYSVSREKKERFSLILESASTNQTSMYLCASSLISGPGTEAFFGQGTRLTVV.